These 12 T cell receptor beta chains were all obtained from the same sample, sequenced in a study of beta chain features in type 1 diabetes. Points from the study as a whole: TCRB CDR3 length was moderately but significantly reduced in all four CD4+ subsets of Type 1 diabetes patients.

Investigators reverse transcribed all isolated RNA, so they sequenced expressed TCRB transcripts. Profiled with immunoSEQ multiplex PCR; TCRdb holds only in-frame clones, not every one. The table lists 310,000 or so clones, approximately 10% of them singletons. Their antigens remain unidentified. Sequenced input: central memory CD4+ T cells from blood. These receptors came from a man aged 30-40 years with type 1 diabetes.

This clone occurred many times. DNA of the CDR3: TGTGCCAGCTCACCTCTAGCTAACTACTACAATGAGCAGTTCTTC. It yields the protein CASSPLANYYNEQFF. The rearrangement uses TRBV18 and TRBJ2-1; TRBD2 might be the D (5 bases). From germline, CDR1 is KGHSH and CDR2 LQKENI. The germline V and J ends were trimmed by 3 bases and 3 bases, with 12 bases remaining between them. CDR3 length: 15 amino acids.

The chain couples TRBV4-3 to TRBJ2-2; D may be TRBD1 or TRBD2 (6 bases each). From germline, CDR1 is LGHNA and CDR2 YSLEER. V was shortened by 4 bases and J by 2 bases, with 20 bases between the two germline ends. The CDR3 extends over 18 amino acids. CDR3 region: CASSPQLRGDLNTGELFF. CDR3 nucleotide sequence: TGCGCCAGCAGCCCCCAGTTGAGGGGGGACCTCAACACCGGGGAGCTGTTTTTT.

The J gene is TRBJ1-2, the V gene TRBV2; 7 nucleotides align to TRBD1. The CDR3 totals 14 residues. After removal of 6 bases from V and 4 bases from J, the junction contained 8 bases not matched to a gene. Germline V lookup: CDR1 SNHLY, CDR2 FYNNEI. CDR3 nucleotides: TGTGCCAGCAGGCTGTCTGGACAGGCCTATGGCTACACCTTC. Translating it yields CASRLSGQAYGYTF.

In its sample, this clone was seen a few times. This rearrangement joins TRBV19 to TRBJ1-2, with D maybe TRBD1 (5 bases). CDR1 LNHDA and CDR2 SQIVND come from the germline V gene (reference sequence). The CDR3 contains 14 residues. Trimming stripped 5 bases from V and 2 bases from J, with 12 bases between. CDR3 in amino acids: CASSSGLQNYGYTF. Written as DNA, the CDR3 is TGTGCCAGTAGTTCGGGACTTCAGAACTATGGCTACACCTTC.

This clone was seen only a few times. The chain combines TRBV7-9 with TRBJ2-7; TRBD1 agrees at 9 bases. V shed 4 bases and J 0 bases; nucleotides not matched to a gene: 7. The length of the CDR3 is 16 residues. CDR1 and CDR2 from the germline V gene are SEHNR and FQNEAQ (reference sequence). The CDR3 loop reads CASSSIGQGSSYEQYF. CDR3 nucleotides: TGTGCCAGCAGCTCCATAGGACAGGGGAGCTCCTACGAGCAGTACTTC.

This clone was counted many times. This specimen includes other DNA sequences encoding the same CDR3. This sequence joins TRBV6-5 and TRBJ1-6; D gene unclear. Germline V gene data show CDR1 as MNHEY and CDR2 as SVGAGI. V was cut by 4 bases and J by 9 bases, with 7 bases left in between. CDR3 size: 12 residues. CDR3 sequence reads: CASSWRGSPLHF. The CDR3 DNA reads as TGTGCCAGCAGTTGGCGTGGTTCACCCCTCCACTTT.

This clone was detected a few times. The DNA for the CDR3 is TGTGCCAGCAGTTTCGCCGGGGGAACTGGCTACACCTTC. Protein product: CASSFAGGTGYTF. This chain links TRBV6-5 with TRBJ1-2, with a weak D call TRBD1 (5 bases). Deletions cut 4 bases from V and 7 bases from J, with 13 bases between. CDR3 length: 13 amino acids. From germline, CDR1 is MNHEY and CDR2 SVGAGI.

This clone was recorded a few times. This sequence joins TRBV30 and TRBJ2-5, with 14 bases aligning to TRBD2. This CDR3 is built from 14 residues. V trimming: 5 bases; J trimming: 5 bases; junction bases outside the gene matches: 4. Germline CDR1 and CDR2: GTSNPN and SVGIG (reference sequence). Here the CDR3 reads CAWRLAGGLETQYF. DNA of the CDR3: TGTGCCTGGCGACTAGCGGGGGGGTTGGAGACCCAGTACTTC. Looking up the rest from reference TRBV30 and TRBJ2-5 gives the full variable domain: SQTIHQWPATLVQPVGSPLSLECTVEGTSNPNLYWYRQAAGRGLQLLFYSVGIGQISSEVPQNLSASRPQDRQFILSSKKLLLSDSGFYLCAWRLAGGLETQYFGPGTRLLVL.

This chain joins TRBV11-3 and TRBJ2-1, with D possibly TRBD1 on 5 matching bases. CDR1 and CDR2 (germline): SGHNT, YENEEA. V was cut by 1 base and J by 13 bases, with 11 bases left in between. This CDR3 is 12 amino acids long. The CDR3 nucleotides read TGTGCCAGCAGCTTAGGGGGCGGCAGCCAGTTCTTC. This gives the protein CASSLGGGSQFF.

This clone was observed a handful of times. Other DNA sequences in the same sample also yield this CDR3. The V and J genes are TRBV28 and TRBJ2-2; 8 bases agree with TRBD1. CDR1 is MDHEN and CDR2 is SYDVKM in the germline V gene. This CDR3 has 15 residues. Trimming cost V 4 bases and J 5 bases; bases outside gene matches: 6. The CDR3 here is CASSSQGAGTGELFF. For the CDR3, the DNA is TGTGCCAGCAGTTCCCAGGGGGCGGGTACCGGGGAGCTGTTTTTT.

V gene TRBV25-1 combines with J gene TRBJ1-6; D is ambiguous. CDR1 and CDR2 from the germline V gene are MGHDK and SYGVNS. The CDR3 has 13 residues. V lost 3 bases and J 6 bases, leaving 6 bases between the germline ends. In nucleotides, the CDR3 is TGTGCCAGCAGTGATAGGACTAATTCACCCCTCCACTTT. Translated: CASSDRTNSPLHF.

This clone turned up a few times. The chain links TRBV7-8 to TRBJ2-5, with 14 bases matching TRBD2. The J segment lost 4 bases and the V segment lost 4 bases, leaving 2 bases of the junction unmatched. Germline lookup yields CDR1 SGHVS and CDR2 FQNEAQ. The CDR3 has 15 amino acids. The DNA of the CDR3 is TGTGCCAGCAGCTCGGGACTAGCGGGGGCAGAGACCCAGTACTTC. It codes for CASSSGLAGAETQYF.